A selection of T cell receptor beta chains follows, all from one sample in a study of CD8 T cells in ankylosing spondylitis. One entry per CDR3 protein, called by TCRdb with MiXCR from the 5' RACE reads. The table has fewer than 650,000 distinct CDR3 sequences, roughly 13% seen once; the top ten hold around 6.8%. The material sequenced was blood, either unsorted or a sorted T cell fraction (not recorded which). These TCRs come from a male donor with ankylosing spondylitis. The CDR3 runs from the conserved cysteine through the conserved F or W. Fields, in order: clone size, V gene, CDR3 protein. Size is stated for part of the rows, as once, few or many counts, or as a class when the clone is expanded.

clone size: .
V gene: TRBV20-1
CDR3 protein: CSALDRGWETQYF

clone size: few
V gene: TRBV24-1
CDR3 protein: CATSDADRGGTDTQYF

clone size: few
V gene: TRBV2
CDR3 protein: CASSRRESSYNEQFF

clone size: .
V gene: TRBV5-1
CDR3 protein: CASSPETGDYNEQFF

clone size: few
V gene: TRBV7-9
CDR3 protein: CASSPWEVEYF

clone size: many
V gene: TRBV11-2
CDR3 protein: CASSPQGGFADTQYF

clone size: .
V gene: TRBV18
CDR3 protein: CASSPQLWGGYGYTF

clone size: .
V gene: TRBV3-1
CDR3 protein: CASSQVIGGEQYF

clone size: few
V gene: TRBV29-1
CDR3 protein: CSVDPTDQETQYF

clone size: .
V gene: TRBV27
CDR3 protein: CASSDRGPSSYEQYF

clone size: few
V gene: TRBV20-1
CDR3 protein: CSVREGTTDTQYF

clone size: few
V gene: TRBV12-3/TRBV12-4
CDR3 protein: CASSLGRGSNQPQHF

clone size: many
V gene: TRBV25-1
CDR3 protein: CASSEMLEQFF

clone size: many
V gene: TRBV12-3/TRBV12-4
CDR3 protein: CASSRRLAGAWETQYF

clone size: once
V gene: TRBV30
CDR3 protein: CAWSAPGQQNQPQHF

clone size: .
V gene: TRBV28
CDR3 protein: CAILPRQGSEQFF

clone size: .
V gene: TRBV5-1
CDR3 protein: CASSLGRQGSYNSPLHF

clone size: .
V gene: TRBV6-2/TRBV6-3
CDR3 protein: CASGVPRQLKGDGYTF

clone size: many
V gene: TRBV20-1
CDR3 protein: CSAGGAEAFF

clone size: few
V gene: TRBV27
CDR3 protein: CASSLLGGGAEAFF

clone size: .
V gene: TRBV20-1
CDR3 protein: CSAREVATNEKLFF

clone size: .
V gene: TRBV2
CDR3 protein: CASSEAWFSSGRETDTQYF

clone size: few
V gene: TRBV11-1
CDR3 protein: CASGRLAGVNGELFF

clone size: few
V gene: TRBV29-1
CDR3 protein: CSVEVWVGNEQFF

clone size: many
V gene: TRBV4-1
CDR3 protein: CASSRTQSGSSYNEQFF